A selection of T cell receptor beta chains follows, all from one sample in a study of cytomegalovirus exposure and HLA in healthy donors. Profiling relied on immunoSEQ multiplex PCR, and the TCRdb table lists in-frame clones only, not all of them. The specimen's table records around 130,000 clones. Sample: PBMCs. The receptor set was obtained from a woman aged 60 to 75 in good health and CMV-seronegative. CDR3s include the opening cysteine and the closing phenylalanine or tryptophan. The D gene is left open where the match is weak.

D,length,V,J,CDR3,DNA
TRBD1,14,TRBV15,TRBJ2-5,CATSRDRTQETQYF,TGTGCCACCAGCAGGGACAGGACCCAAGAGACCCAGTACTTC
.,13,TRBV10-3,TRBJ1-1,CAIGGVRNTEAFF,TGTGCCATCGGCGGGGTTCGGAACACTGAAGCTTTCTTT
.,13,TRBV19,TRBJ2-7,CASSTGDRREQYF,TGTGCCAGTAGCACAGGCGACCGGCGCGAGCAGTACTTC
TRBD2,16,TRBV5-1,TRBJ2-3,CASSFQAGGHTDTQYF,TGCGCCAGCAGCTTTCAAGCGGGGGGGCACACAGATACGCAGTATTTT
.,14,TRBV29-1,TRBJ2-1,CSVDRDITYNEQFF,TGCAGCGTTGACCGGGACATCACCTACAATGAGCAGTTCTTC
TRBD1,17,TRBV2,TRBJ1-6,CASSEEAQGARNSPLHF,TGTGCCAGCAGTGAAGAAGCCCAGGGGGCACGTAATTCACCCCTCCACTTT
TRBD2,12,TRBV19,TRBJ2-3,CASSAGVDTQYF,TGTGCCAGTAGCGCGGGGGTAGATACGCAGTATTTT
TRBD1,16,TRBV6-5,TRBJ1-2,CASSLGQGGAHYGYTF,TGTGCCAGCAGTTTGGGACAGGGTGGTGCCCACTATGGCTACACCTTC
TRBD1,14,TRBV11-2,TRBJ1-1,CASSIQGPHTEAFF,TGTGCCAGCAGCATACAGGGGCCGCACACTGAAGCTTTCTTT
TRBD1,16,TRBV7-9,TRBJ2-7,CASSDKPGQSSYEQYF,TGTGCCAGCAGCGATAAGCCGGGACAGAGCTCCTACGAGCAGTACTTC
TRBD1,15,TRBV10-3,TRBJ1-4,CAISSLGTGTEKLFF,TGTGCCATCAGCTCTTTAGGGACAGGGACTGAAAAACTGTTTTTT
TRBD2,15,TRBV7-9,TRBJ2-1,CASSQRLAEYNEQFF,TGTGCCAGCAGCCAACGACTAGCGGAGTACAATGAGCAGTTCTTC
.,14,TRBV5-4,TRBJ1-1,CASSQDSRSTEAFF,TGTGCCAGCAGCCAGGACAGCCGGTCCACTGAAGCTTTCTTT
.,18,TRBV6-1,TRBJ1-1,CASSELRYRAGQNTEAFF,TGTGCCAGCAGTGAATTGAGATACAGGGCAGGACAGAACACTGAAGCTTTCTTT
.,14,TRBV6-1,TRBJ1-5,CASSVGGSGQPQHF,TGTGCCAGCAGTGTGGGGGGTTCGGGCCAGCCCCAGCATTTT
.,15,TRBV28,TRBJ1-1,CATNYQAAGNTEAFF,TGTGCCACAAATTATCAAGCGGCGGGGAACACTGAAGCTTTCTTT